One sample yielded the 19 T cell receptor beta chains listed below, sequenced in a study of blood T cell repertoires in COVID-19. Produced via immunoSEQ multiplex PCR; TCRdb's table is partial and in-frame only. Altogether about 140,000 clones are present, under 90% being singletons, with the ten largest covering 3% to 4.5%. Sequencing used PBMCs or T cells enriched from blood (not recorded which). The receptors here all came from a man aged 50 to 60 in a cohort exposed to, infected with or recovered from COVID-19 (not recorded which).

This chain uses TRBV4-3 with TRBJ2-7; 7 bases fit TRBD2. Per the germline V gene, CDR1 is LGHNA and CDR2 is YSLEER. Losses at the gene ends were 0 bases for V and 2 bases for J; bases not matched to a gene: 10. This CDR3 comprises 17 residues. CDR3 sequence: CASSQDFVGGSTYEQYF. For the CDR3, the DNA is TGCGCCAGCAGCCAAGATTTCGTGGGGGGGTCCACCTACGAGCAGTACTTC.

In its sample, this clone was seen once. The chain joins TRBV24-1 to TRBJ2-5, with 7 bases matching TRBD1. CDR3 size: 15 residues. Germline CDR1 and CDR2: KGHDR and SFDVKD. J gave up 1 base and V 5 bases, and 6 bases lay outside the gene matches. The CDR3 loop is CATSAGGQIQETQYF. DNA of the CDR3: TGTGCCACCAGTGCAGGGGGACAAATCCAAGAGACCCAGTACTTC.

This chain links TRBV6-5 with TRBJ1-2; 7 bases are a match to TRBD1. The germline CDR1 and CDR2 sequences are MNHEY and SVGAGI. The CDR3 extends over 14 amino acids. J lost 7 bases, V lost 7 bases, and 12 bases had no gene match. CDR3 protein: CASTQAEGASGYTF. In DNA, the CDR3 is TGTGCCAGCACCCAAGCGGAGGGGGCGAGTGGCTACACCTTC.

The chain recombines TRBV3-1 (or the pseudogene TRBV3-2) with TRBJ1-3; D is uncertain. V lost 0 bases to trimming and J lost 0 bases, with 12 bases between them. The CDR3 totals 17 residues. The germline V gene has CDR1 LGHDT and CDR2 YNNKEL (reference sequence). CDR3 sequence (DNA): TGTGCCAGCAGCCAAGAGGGCAGATACCTCTCTGGAAACACCATATATTTT. This encodes CASSQEGRYLSGNTIYF.

The chain uses TRBV12-3 or TRBV12-4 and TRBJ2-7, with D perhaps matching TRBD1 (6 bases). The CDR3 is 12 residues long. V lost 5 bases and J lost 9, with 14 bases in between. The CDR3 region is CASSPGQTLQYF. CDR3 bases: TGTGCCAGCAGTCCCGGACAGACCCTGCAGTACTTC.

The chain couples TRBV27 to TRBJ2-1; TRBD2 matches at 8 bases. Germline V gene sequence: CDR1 MNHEY, CDR2 SMNVEV (reference sequence). This CDR3 has 15 residues. With 6 bases clipped from V and 5 bases from J, the junction kept 9 bases outside the gene matches. This CDR3 reads CASRLPLGGDNEQFF. CDR3 bases: TGTGCCAGCAGACTCCCCCTCGGGGGGGACAATGAGCAGTTCTTC.

Here the CDR3 DNA reads TGTGCCAGCTCAACGATGGGGGGGGACACTGAAGCTTTCTTT. This sequence encodes CASSTMGGDTEAFF. V usage is TRBV18 and J usage is TRBJ1-1; tentatively, D is TRBD1 (5 bases). This CDR3 comprises 14 residues. Trimming took off 5 bases at V and 3 bases at J, with 13 bases between the two ends. Germline lookup yields CDR1 KGHSH and CDR2 LQKENI.

The genes are TRBV5-8 and TRBJ1-1, with 7 bases identical to TRBD1. The CDR3 has 13 residues. Germline CDR1 reads SGHTS; CDR2 reads YDEGEE. V lost 4 bases, J lost 5 bases, and 5 bases stayed unmatched. CDR3 residues: CASSRQGGTEAFF. The CDR3 DNA sequence: TGTGCCAGCAGCAGACAGGGTGGGACTGAAGCTTTCTTT.

The chain combines TRBV18 with TRBJ1-2, with a weak D call TRBD1 (5 bases). Germline V gene sequence: CDR1 KGHSH, CDR2 LQKENI. V dropped 0 bases and J dropped 7 bases, with 12 bases sitting between them. CDR3 length: 14 amino acids. CDR3 sequence reads: CASSPPGPAFGYTF. The DNA of the CDR3 is TGTGCCAGCTCACCACCGGGGCCCGCTTTTGGCTACACCTTC.

This CDR3 reads CASSSGQGHQETQYF. The CDR3 nucleotides read TGCGCCAGCAGCTCGGGACAGGGTCACCAAGAGACCCAGTACTTC. The chain is built from TRBV5-1 and TRBJ2-5, with 9 bases aligning to TRBD1. This CDR3 comprises 15 residues. Germline V gene data show CDR1 as SGHRS and CDR2 as YFSETQ. V dropped 3 bases and J dropped 0; count of bases not matched to a gene: 3.

This chain connects TRBV12-3 or TRBV12-4 to TRBJ2-2; 7 positions agree with TRBD2. With 6 bases clipped from V and 14 bases from J, the junction kept 12 bases outside the gene matches. The CDR3 has 13 residues. The CDR3: CASSRTLRGVLFF. In nucleotides, the CDR3 is TGTGCCAGCAGCCGTACCCTTCGGGGGGTCCTGTTTTTT.

This chain links TRBV3-1 (or the pseudogene TRBV3-2) with TRBJ2-7, with 7 bases that match TRBD1. The germline gives CDR1 LGHDT, CDR2 YNNKEL (reference sequence). The CDR3 covers 15 residues. V shed 1 base and J 5 bases; nucleotides not matched to a gene: 8. Here the CDR3 reads CASSQVLRDRNEQYF. The CDR3 nucleotides are TGTGCCAGCAGCCAAGTACTTCGGGACAGAAACGAGCAGTACTTC.

J is TRBJ1-2 and V is TRBV28; D unresolved. CDR3 size: 15 residues. The germline V gene has CDR1 MDHEN and CDR2 SYDVKM. V was cut by 1 base and J by 8 bases, with 17 bases left in between. The CDR3 DNA sequence: TGTGCCAGCAGTTTATCGCAGAGGTTGGGAGAAGGCTACACCTTC. Protein product: CASSLSQRLGEGYTF.

In this sample, this clone turned up a few times. This sequence joins TRBV7-8 and TRBJ1-1; TRBD1 might be the D (5 bases). The ends were cut back, 2 bases at V and 0 bases at J, with 10 bases in the middle. Germline CDR1 reads SGHVS; CDR2 reads FQNEAQ. This CDR3 has 15 amino acids. The CDR3 loop is CASSLPTAMNTEAFF. The CDR3 DNA sequence: TGTGCCAGCAGCTTACCGACAGCAATGAACACTGAAGCTTTCTTT.

The chain couples TRBV29-1 to TRBJ1-1, with 7 bases fitting TRBD1. The CDR3 sequence is 13 residues long. CDR1 and CDR2 (germline): SQVTM, ANQGSEA. V lost 1 base, J lost 7 bases, and 6 bases stayed unmatched. CDR3 nucleotide sequence: TGCAGCGTTGAAGGAAGGGACAGCTATGAAGCTTTCTTT. It is translated as CSVEGRDSYEAFF.

This chain links TRBV18 with TRBJ1-1; no clear D gene. The germline gives CDR1 KGHSH, CDR2 LQKENI. This CDR3 has 12 residues. The V end lost 5 bases, the J end lost 1 base, and 5 bases lay between the germline ends. Here the CDR3 reads CASSEENTEAFF. CDR3 coding DNA: TGTGCCAGCTCAGAGGAGAACACTGAAGCTTTCTTT.

This chain uses TRBV27 with TRBJ2-1; TRBD2 matches at 9 bases. CDR1 is MNHEY and CDR2 is SMNVEV in the germline V gene (reference sequence). Unmatched junction bases numbered 12, after V lost 1 base and J lost 8 bases. The CDR3 is made up of 17 amino acids. In DNA form, the CDR3 reads TGTGCCAGCAGTTTATACGGCGGGGGGGCCAGAATTGATGAGCAGTTCTTC. Amino acid sequence: CASSLYGGGARIDEQFF.

This rearrangement joins TRBV29-1 to TRBJ2-1; possible D gene TRBD1, 6 bases. The V gene lost 7 bases and the J gene lost 6 bases, with 16 bases spanning the gap. The CDR3 consists of 13 residues. The germline V gene has CDR1 SQVTM and CDR2 ANQGSEA. The CDR3 DNA sequence: TGCAGCGACACGGACAGCCTTAGCAATGAGCAGTTCTTC. It translates to CSDTDSLSNEQFF.

This clone was found once. V and J are TRBV5-1 and TRBJ2-3, with D possibly being TRBD1 (6 bases). Trimming removed 5 bases at V and 8 bases at J, with 24 bases between. The germline CDR1 and CDR2 sequences are SGHRS and YFSETQ. CDR3 size: 16 residues. The CDR3, as DNA: TGCGCCAGCAGTTTTACCCAGGGGCGGTCTATCGGTACGCAGTATTTT. Translated: CASSFTQGRSIGTQYF.